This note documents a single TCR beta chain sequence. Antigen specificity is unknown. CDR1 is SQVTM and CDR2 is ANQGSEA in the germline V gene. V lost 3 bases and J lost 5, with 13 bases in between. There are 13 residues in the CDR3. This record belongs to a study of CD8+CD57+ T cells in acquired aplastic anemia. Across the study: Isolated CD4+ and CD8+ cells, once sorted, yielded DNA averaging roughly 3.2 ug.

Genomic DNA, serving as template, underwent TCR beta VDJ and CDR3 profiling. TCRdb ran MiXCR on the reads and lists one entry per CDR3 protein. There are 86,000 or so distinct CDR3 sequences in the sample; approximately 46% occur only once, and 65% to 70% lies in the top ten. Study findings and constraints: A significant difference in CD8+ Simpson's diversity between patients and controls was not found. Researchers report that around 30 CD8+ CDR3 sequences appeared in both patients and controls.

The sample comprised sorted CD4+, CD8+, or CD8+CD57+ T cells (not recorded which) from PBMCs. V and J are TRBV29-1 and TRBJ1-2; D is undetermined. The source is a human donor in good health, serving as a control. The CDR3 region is CSVDGPLGYGYTF. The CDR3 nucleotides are TGCAGCGTTGACGGACCCCTAGGGTATGGCTACACCTTC.